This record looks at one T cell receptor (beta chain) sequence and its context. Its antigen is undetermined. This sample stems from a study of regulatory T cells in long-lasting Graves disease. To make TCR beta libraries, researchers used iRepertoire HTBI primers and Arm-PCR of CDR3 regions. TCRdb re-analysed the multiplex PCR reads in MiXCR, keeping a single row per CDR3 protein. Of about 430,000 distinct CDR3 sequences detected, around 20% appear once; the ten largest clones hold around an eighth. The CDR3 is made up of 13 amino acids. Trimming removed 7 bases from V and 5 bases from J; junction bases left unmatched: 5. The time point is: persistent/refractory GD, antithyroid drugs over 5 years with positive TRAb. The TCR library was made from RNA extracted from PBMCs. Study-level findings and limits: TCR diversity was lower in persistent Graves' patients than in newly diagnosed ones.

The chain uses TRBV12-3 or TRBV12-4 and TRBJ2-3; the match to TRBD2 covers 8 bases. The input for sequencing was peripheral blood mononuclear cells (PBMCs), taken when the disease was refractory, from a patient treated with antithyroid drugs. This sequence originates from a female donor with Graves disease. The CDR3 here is CASKAGELDTQYF. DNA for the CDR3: TGTGCCAGCAAAGCGGGAGAGTTAGATACGCAGTATTTT.